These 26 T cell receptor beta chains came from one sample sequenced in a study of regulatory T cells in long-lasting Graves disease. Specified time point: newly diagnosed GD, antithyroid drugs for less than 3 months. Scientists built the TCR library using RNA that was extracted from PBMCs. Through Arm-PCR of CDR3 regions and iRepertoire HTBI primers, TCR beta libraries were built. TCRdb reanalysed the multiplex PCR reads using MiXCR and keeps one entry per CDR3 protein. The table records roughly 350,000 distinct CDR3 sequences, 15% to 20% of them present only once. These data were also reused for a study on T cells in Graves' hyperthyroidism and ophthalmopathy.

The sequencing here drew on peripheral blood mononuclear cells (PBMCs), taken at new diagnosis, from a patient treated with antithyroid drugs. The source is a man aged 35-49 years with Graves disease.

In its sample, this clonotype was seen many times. This chain's CDR3 is CSARESGRNQPQHF. The CDR3 coding sequence is TGCAGTGCTAGAGAATCAGGGCGGAATCAGCCCCAGCATTTT. The chain links TRBV20-1 to TRBJ1-5, with a weak D call TRBD1 (5 bases). The CDR3 loop spans 14 amino acids. With 0 bases removed from V and 4 bases from J, the gap between germline ends came to 10 bases. The germline CDR1 and CDR2 sequences are DFQATT and SNEGSKA (reference sequence).

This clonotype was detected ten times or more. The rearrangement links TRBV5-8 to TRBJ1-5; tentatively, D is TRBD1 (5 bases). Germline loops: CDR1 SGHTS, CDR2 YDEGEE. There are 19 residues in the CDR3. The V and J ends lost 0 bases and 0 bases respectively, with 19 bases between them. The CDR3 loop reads CASSLGGLANIYSNQPQHF. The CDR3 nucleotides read TGTGCCAGCAGCTTGGGGGGCCTGGCGAACATTTATAGCAATCAGCCCCAGCATTTT.

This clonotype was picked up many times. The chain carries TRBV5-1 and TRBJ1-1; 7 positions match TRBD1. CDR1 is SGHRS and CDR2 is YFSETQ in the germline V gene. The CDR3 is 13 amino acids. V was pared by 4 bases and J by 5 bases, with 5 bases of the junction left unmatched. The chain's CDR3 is CASSDRVSTEAFF. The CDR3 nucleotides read TGCGCCAGCAGCGACAGGGTTTCGACTGAAGCTTTCTTT.

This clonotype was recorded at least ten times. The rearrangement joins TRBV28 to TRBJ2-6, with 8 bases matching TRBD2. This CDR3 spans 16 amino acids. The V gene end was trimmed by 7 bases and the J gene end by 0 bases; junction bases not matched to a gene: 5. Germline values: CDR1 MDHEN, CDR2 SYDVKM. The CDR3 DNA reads TGTGCCAGCACTCGGGGGGGTCTCTCTGGGGCCAACGTCCTGACTTTC. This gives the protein CASTRGGLSGANVLTF.

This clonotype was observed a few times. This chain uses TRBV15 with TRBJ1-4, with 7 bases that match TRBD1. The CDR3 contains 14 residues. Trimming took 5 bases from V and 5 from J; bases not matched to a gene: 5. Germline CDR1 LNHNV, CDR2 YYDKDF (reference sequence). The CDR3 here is CATSATGVNEKLFF. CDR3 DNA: TGTGCCACCAGCGCCACAGGGGTGAATGAAAAACTGTTTTTT.

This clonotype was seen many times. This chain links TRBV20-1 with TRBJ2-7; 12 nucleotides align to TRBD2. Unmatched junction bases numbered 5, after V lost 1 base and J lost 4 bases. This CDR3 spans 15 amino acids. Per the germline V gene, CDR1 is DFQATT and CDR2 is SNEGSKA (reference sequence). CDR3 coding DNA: TGCAGTGCTAGAGCGCTAGCGGGGGGGGAATACGAGCAGTACTTC. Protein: CSARALAGGEYEQYF.

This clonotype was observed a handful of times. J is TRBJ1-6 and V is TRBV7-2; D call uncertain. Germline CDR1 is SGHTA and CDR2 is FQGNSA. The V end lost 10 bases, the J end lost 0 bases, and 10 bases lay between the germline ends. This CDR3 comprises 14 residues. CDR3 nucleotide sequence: TGTGCCACCAGGTCCAGCTCCTATAATTCACCCCTCCACTTT. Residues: CATRSSSYNSPLHF.

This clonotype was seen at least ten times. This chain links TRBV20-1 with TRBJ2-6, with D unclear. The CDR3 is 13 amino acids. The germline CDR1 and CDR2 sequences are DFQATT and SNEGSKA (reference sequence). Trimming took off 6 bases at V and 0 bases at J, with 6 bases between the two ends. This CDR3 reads CSALTSGANVLTF. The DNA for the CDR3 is TGCAGTGCCTTAACCTCTGGGGCCAACGTCCTGACTTTC.

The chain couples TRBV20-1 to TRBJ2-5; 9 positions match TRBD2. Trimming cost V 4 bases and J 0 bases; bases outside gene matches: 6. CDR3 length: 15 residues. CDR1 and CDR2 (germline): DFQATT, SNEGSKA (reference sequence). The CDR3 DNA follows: TGCAGTGCTACCGCGGGGGGGAGCGACCAAGAGACCCAGTACTTC. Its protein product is CSATAGGSDQETQYF.

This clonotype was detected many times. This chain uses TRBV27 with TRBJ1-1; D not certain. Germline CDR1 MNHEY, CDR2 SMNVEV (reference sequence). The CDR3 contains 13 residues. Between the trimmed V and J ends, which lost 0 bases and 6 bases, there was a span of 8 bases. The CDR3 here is CASSLSSLAEAFF. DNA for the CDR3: TGTGCCAGCAGTTTATCCAGCCTTGCTGAAGCTTTCTTT.

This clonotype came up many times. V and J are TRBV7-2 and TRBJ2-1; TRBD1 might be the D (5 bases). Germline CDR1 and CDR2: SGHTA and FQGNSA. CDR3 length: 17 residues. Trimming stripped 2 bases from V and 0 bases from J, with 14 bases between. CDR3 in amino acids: CASSLRATGYSYNEQFF. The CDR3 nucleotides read TGTGCCAGCAGCTTAAGGGCCACAGGATACTCCTACAATGAGCAGTTCTTC.

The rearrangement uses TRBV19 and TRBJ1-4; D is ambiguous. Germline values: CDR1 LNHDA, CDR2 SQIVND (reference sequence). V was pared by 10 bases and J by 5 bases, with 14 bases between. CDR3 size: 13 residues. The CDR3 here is CATPVPKNEKLFF. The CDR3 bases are TGTGCCACCCCCGTCCCCAAGAATGAAAAACTGTTTTTT.

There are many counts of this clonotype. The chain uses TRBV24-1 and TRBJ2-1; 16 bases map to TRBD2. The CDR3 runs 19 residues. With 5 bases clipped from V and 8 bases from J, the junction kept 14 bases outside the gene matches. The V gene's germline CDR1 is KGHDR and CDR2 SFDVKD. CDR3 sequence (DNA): TGTGCCACCAGTGGCGGGACTAGCGGGGGGGCCGCCTCATCAGATGAGCAGTTCTTC. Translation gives CATSGGTSGGAASSDEQFF.

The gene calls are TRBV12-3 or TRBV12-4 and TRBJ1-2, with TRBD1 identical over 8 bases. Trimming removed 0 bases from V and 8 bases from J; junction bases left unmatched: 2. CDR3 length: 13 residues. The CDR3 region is CASSLAQGEGYTF. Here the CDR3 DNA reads TGTGCCAGCAGTTTAGCACAGGGGGAGGGCTACACCTTC.

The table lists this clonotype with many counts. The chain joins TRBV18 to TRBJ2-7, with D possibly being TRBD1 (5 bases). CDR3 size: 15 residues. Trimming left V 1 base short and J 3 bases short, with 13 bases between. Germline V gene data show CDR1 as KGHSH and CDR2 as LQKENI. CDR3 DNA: TGTGCCAGCTCACCACTCGGACAACCAAACTACGAGCAGTACTTC. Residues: CASSPLGQPNYEQYF.

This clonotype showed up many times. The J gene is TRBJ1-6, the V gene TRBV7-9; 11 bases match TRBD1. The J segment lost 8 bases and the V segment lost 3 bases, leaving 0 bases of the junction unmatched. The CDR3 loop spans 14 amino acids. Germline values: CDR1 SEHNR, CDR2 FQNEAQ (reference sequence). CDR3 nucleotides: TGTGCCAGCAGCTTGGGACAGGGGGATTCACCCCTCCACTTT. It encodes CASSLGQGDSPLHF.

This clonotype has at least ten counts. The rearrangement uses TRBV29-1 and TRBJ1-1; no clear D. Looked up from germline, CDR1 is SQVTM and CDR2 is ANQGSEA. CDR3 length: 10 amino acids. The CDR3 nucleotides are TGCTCCTATCAGAACACTGAAGCTTTCTTT. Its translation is CSYQNTEAFF.

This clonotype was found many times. CDR3 region: CASSDRVGNTEAFF. In DNA, the CDR3 is TGTGCCAGCTCGGACAGGGTGGGGAACACTGAAGCTTTCTTT. The gene calls are TRBV18 and TRBJ1-1, with TRBD1 matching 8 bases. CDR1 and CDR2 from the germline V gene are KGHSH and LQKENI. This CDR3 has 14 amino acids. V lost 6 bases, J lost 1 base, and 4 bases stayed unmatched. Looking up the rest from reference TRBV18 and TRBJ1-1 gives the full variable domain: NAGVMQNPRHLVRRRGQEARLRCSPMKGHSHVYWYRQLPEEGLKFMVYLQKENIIDESGMPKERFSAEFPKEGPSILRIQQVVRGDSAAYFCASSDRVGNTEAFFGQGTRLTVV.

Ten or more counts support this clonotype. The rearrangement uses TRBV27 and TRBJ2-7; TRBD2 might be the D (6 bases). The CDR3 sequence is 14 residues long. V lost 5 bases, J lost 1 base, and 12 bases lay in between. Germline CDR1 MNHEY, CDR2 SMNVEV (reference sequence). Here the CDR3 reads CASSGTHLSYEQYF. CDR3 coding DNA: TGTGCCAGCAGTGGGACTCACCTATCCTACGAGCAGTACTTC.

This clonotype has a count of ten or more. The CDR3 is CSALQGVQETQYF. The CDR3 DNA sequence: TGCAGTGCTCTACAGGGAGTCCAAGAGACCCAGTACTTC. The V call is TRBV20-1, the J call TRBJ2-1; perhaps TRBD1 as D (6 bases). The last part of the DNA fits TRBJ2-5 better; the J call may be wrong. CDR3 size: 13 residues. Germline CDR1 DFQATT, CDR2 SNEGSKA (reference sequence).

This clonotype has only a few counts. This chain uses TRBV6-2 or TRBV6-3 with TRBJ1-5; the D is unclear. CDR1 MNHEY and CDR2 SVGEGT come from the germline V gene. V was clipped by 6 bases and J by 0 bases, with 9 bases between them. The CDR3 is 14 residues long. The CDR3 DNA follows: TGTGCCAGCAGGAGCGGGGATAGCAATCAGCCCCAGCATTTT. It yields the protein CASRSGDSNQPQHF.

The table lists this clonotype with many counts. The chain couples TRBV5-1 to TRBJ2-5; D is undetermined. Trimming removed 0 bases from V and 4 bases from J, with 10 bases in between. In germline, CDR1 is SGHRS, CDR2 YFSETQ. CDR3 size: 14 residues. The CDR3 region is CASSLDRFGETQYF. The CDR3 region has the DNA TGCGCCAGCAGCTTGGACAGATTTGGAGAGACCCAGTACTTC.

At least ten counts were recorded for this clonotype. The CDR3 DNA is TGTGCCAGCAGCCTTAGGGAGGGCCCGAACACTGAAGCTTTCTTT. Protein: CASSLREGPNTEAFF. V gene TRBV7-9 combines with J gene TRBJ1-1, with D unclear. The germline V gene encodes CDR1 SEHNR and CDR2 FQNEAQ (reference sequence). The CDR3 sequence is 15 residues long. Deletions cut 5 bases from V and 1 base from J, with 14 bases between.

DNA of the CDR3: TGTGCCAGCAGCCAGTGGGACAGGGGGATGAACACTGAAGCTTTCTTT. It yields the protein CASSQWDRGMNTEAFF. The chain links TRBV3-1 to TRBJ1-1; TRBD1 matches 11 bases. The germline CDR1 and CDR2 sequences are LGHDT and YNNKEL (reference sequence). Trimming cost V 3 bases and J 0 bases; bases outside gene matches: 3. This CDR3 has 16 amino acids. Using reference TRBV3-1 and TRBJ1-1 for the parts outside the CDR3, the full variable domain is DTAVSQTPKYLVTQMGNDKSIKCEQNLGHDTMYWYKQDSKKFLKIMFSYNNKELIINETVPNRFSPKSPDKAHLNLHINSLELGDSAVYFCASSQWDRGMNTEAFFGQGTRLTVV.

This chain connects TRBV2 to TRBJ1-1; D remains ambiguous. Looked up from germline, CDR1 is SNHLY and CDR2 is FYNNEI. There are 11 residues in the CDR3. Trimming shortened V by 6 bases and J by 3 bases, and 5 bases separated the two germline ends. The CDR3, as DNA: TGTGCCAGCAGACTGGACACTGAAGCTTTCTTT. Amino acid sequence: CASRLDTEAFF. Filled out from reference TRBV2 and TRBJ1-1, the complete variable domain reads EPEVTQTPSHQVTQMGQEVILRCVPISNHLYFYWYRQILGQKVEFLVSFYNNEISEKSEIFDDQFSVERPDGSNFTLKIRSTKLEDSAMYFCASRLDTEAFFGQGTRLTVV.

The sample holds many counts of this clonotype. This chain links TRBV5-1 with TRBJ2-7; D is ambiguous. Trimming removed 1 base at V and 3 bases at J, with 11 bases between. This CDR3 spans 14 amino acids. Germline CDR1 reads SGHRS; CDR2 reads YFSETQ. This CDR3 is CASSLRDVGYEQYF. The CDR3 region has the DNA TGCGCCAGCAGCTTGCGCGACGTCGGCTACGAGCAGTACTTC. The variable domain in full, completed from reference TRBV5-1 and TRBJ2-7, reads KAGVTQTPRYLIKTRGQQVTLSCSPISGHRSVSWYQQTPGQGLQFLFEYFSETQRNKGNFPGRFSGRQFSNSRSEMNVSTLELGDSALYLCASSLRDVGYEQYFGPGTRLTVT.